This TCR beta chain derives from a study of blood T cell repertoires in COVID-19. Study details: PBMCs, B-cell-depleted T cells, or T cells provided the cDNA or gDNA that made up the material.

Clones were sequenced by immunoSEQ multiplex PCR, and TCRdb holds only the in-frame ones, with some missing. The sample contains 110,000 to 150,000 clones, roughly 90% of which appear only once. The CDR3 contains 15 residues. Germline V CDR1 and CDR2: WNHNN, SYGVQD (reference sequence). The trim removed 4 bases at V and 4 bases at J, leaving 4 bases unmatched. The chain links TRBV10-1 to TRBJ1-5; 10 bases agree with TRBD1. Specimen: peripheral blood. This receptor was obtained from a man between 50 and 59 years old with active or convalescent COVID-19. The CDR3: CASSAGTGDNQPQHF. The CDR3 bases are TGCGCCAGCAGTGCCGGGACAGGGGATAATCAGCCCCAGCATTTT.